This TCR beta chain was sequenced during a study of shared clonotypes between healthy human individuals. Study-wide results and limits: Blood was the only sampled material, and tissue repertoires likely differ.

TCRdb's table, derived via immunoSEQ multiplex PCR, lists solely in-frame clones and lacks some. The sample has just over 2,000,000 clones; 90% to 95% are singletons. The CD4+ fraction was divided into a CD45RA+ naive subset and a CD45RA-negative memory subset. The V gene's germline CDR1 is GTSNPN and CDR2 SVGIG (reference sequence). The CDR3 loop spans 15 amino acids. Trimming pared 5 bases from V and 4 bases from J, leaving 20 bases between. As to this clone: As yet, its antigen is unknown.

Material: naive CD4+ T cells sorted from blood. Subset: CD45RA+ positively selected. This TCR came from a man between 18 and 35 years old in good health. The genes are TRBV30 and TRBJ1-2; tentative D call: TRBD1 (6 bases). The DNA for the CDR3 is TGTGCCTGGGGCATATCCGGGACATTCGGCTATGGCTACACCTTC. Encoded protein: CAWGISGTFGYGYTF. Supplemented by reference TRBV30 and TRBJ1-2, the full variable domain reads SQTIHQWPATLVQPVGSPLSLECTVEGTSNPNLYWYRQAAGRGLQLLFYSVGIGQISSEVPQNLSASRPQDRQFILSSKKLLLSDSGFYLCAWGISGTFGYGYTFGSGTRLTVV.